Described below is a single T cell receptor (beta chain) sequence and its context. The repertoire was sequenced with immunoSEQ multiplex PCR; TCRdb's copy has only in-frame clones and lacks some. The repertoire holds around 990,000 clones, with approximately 80% as singletons. The data stem from a study of shared clonotypes between healthy human individuals. The receptor was isolated from a man aged 18 to 29 in good health. Some clones in this sample may be carry-over from other donors' samples. The sample was memory CD4+ T cells from PBMCs. Subset given: CD45RA-negative fraction.

In DNA, the CDR3 is TGTGCCATCAGTGACACTAGCACAGATACGCAGTATTTT. Protein product: CAISDTSTDTQYF. The rearrangement uses TRBV10-3 and TRBJ2-3; no clear D gene. Trimming removed 3 bases at V and 0 bases at J, with 4 bases between. Looked up from germline, CDR1 is ENHRY and CDR2 is SYGVKD. This CDR3 spans 13 amino acids.